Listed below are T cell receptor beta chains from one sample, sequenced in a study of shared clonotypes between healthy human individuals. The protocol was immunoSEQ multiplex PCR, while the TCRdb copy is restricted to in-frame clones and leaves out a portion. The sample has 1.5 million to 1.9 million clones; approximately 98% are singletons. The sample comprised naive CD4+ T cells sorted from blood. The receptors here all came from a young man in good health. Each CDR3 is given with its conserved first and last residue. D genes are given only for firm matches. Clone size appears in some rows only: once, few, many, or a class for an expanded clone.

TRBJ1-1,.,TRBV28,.,TGTGCCAGCAGCCCCCTAGGGGGACAGAACACTGAAGCTTTCTTT,CASSPLGGQNTEAFF
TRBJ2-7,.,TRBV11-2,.,TGTGCCAGCAGCTTAAACCCTGACAGCTACGAGCAGTACTTC,CASSLNPDSYEQYF
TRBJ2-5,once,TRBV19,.,TGTGCCAGTAGTGATCAGAGCTTACAAGAGACCCAGTACTTC,CASSDQSLQETQYF
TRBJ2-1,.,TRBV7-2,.,TGTGCCAGCAGCTTAGCACTGCTTGCAGAGGATAGGTTCTTC,CASSLALLAEDRFF
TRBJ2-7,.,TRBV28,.,TGTGCCAGCGGGGTTGCAAGAGGTACCTACGAGCAGTACTTC,CASGVARGTYEQYF
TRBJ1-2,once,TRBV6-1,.,TGTGCCATCGTCCGGACAGTTAACTATGGCTACACCTTC,CAIVRTVNYGYTF
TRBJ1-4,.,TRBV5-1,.,TGCGCCAGCAGCCCTACGGCAGGATATAATGAAAAACTGTTTTTT,CASSPTAGYNEKLFF
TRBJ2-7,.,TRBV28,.,TGTGCCAGCAGTCCGCCCCACTACGAGCAGTACTTC,CASSPPHYEQYF
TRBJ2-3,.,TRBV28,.,TGTGCCAGCAGTCAAACAGGGTTTGGGGATACGCAGTATTTT,CASSQTGFGDTQYF
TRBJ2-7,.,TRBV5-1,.,TGCGCCAGCAGCCCCGGCGCCGGATTCTACGAGCAGTACTTC,CASSPGAGFYEQYF
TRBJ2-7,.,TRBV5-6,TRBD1,TGTGCCAGCAGCCGTTTGGGACAGGAAAACTACTACGAGCAGTACTTC,CASSRLGQENYYEQYF
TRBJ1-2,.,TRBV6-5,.,TGTGCCAGCATCTCCGGGCCAAGCGGTGGCTACACCTTC,CASISGPSGGYTF
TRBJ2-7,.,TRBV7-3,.,TGTGCCAGCAGCTTAATTGGCGGACCGACCCCTCAGCAGCAGTACTTC,CASSLIGGPTPQQQYF
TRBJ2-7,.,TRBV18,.,TGTGCCAGCTCACTAGTGGGCTCCTACGAGCAGTACTTC,CASSLVGSYEQYF
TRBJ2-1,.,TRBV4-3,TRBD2,TGCGCCAGCAGCCAAGATGACGGGAGGCCATACAATGAGCAGTTCTTC,CASSQDDGRPYNEQFF